This TCR beta chain was documented in a study of response to subunit inactivated influenza vaccine. Trimming removed 1 base from V and 5 bases from J; junction bases left unmatched: 4. The CDR3 sequence is 15 residues long. Germline assignment: CDR1 MGHRA and CDR2 YSYEKL. Study-wide results and limits: The authors offered the suggestion that each seasonal influenza vaccination recruits few new T cells.

TCRdb re-called the RT-PCR reads with MiXCR, one entry per CDR3 protein. The sample has 500,000 to 550,000 distinct CDR3 sequences; about 8% are singletons. This clonotype was seen at least ten times. The antigen is undetermined. The V call is TRBV4-1, the J call TRBJ2-5, with 10 bases identical to TRBD2. The sequence was collected from a man aged 45 to 70 who received an inactivated influenza vaccine. The sequencing used PBMCs from blood, collected 23 to 25 months after vaccination. CDR3 sequence: CASSQVPGLAETQYF. The CDR3 nucleotides are TGCGCCAGCAGCCAAGTTCCGGGACTAGCGGAGACCCAGTACTTC.